Listed below are T cell receptor beta chains from one sample, sequenced in a study of cytomegalovirus exposure and HLA in healthy donors. Repertoires were generated with immunoSEQ multiplex PCR, while TCRdb's copy carries only in-frame clones and drops some. The sample records approximately 110,000 clones, around 82% being singletons. The sample taken for sequencing was PBMCs. Receptors originate from a man aged 35-49 years in good health and CMV-seronegative. CDR3s include the opening cysteine and the closing phenylalanine or tryptophan. D genes are given only for firm matches. Only part of the rows carry a size: once, few, many, or a class if the clone is expanded.

J: TRBJ1-5
D: .
size: once
V: TRBV7-2
DNA: TGTGCCAGCAGCCTTCAACCAACAGGGACGCCCCAGCATTTT
CDR3: CASSLQPTGTPQHF

J: TRBJ2-7
D: TRBD1
size: .
V: TRBV5-4
DNA: TGTGCCAGCAGCTTGGTGGGGACAGGATTCTCCGAGCAGTACTTC
CDR3: CASSLVGTGFSEQYF

J: TRBJ2-3
D: .
size: .
V: TRBV15
DNA: TGTGCCACCAGCAGAGATGTCAGCGGCGGGACAGATACGCAGTATTTT
CDR3: CATSRDVSGGTDTQYF

J: TRBJ2-1
D: TRBD2
size: .
V: TRBV4-3
DNA: TGCGCCAGCAGCCAAGTCGACGGGACTAGCGCTGAGCAGTTCTTC
CDR3: CASSQVDGTSAEQFF

J: TRBJ1-2
D: .
size: .
V: TRBV6-6
DNA: TGTGCCAGCAGTTCGGCAGGGGCGAACTATGGCTACACCTTC
CDR3: CASSSAGANYGYTF

J: TRBJ1-2
D: .
size: .
V: TRBV7-6
DNA: TGTGCCAGCAGCCCCCGACAGGACCTTAACTATGGCTACACCTTC
CDR3: CASSPRQDLNYGYTF

J: TRBJ2-1
D: .
size: .
V: TRBV9
DNA: TGTGCCAGCAGCGTAGTCCCTTCCGGGGAGCAGTTCTTC
CDR3: CASSVVPSGEQFF

J: TRBJ2-1
D: TRBD1
size: .
V: TRBV5-4
DNA: TGTGCCAGCAGCTTGAGACAGGGTGAGCAGTTCTTC
CDR3: CASSLRQGEQFF

J: TRBJ2-5
D: TRBD1
size: once
V: TRBV7-8
DNA: TGTGCCAGCAGCACTGGACAGGGGGGCCGAGAGACCCAGTACTTC
CDR3: CASSTGQGGRETQYF

J: TRBJ1-1
D: TRBD1
size: .
V: TRBV19
DNA: TGTGCCAGTAGTATCCGGGACAGGGGCCTTCCAGGCCAGACTGAAGCTTTCTTT
CDR3: CASSIRDRGLPGQTEAFF

J: TRBJ2-7
D: .
size: .
V: TRBV5-1
DNA: TGCGCCAGCAGCTCGGAGGGCCAAAGCTCCTACGAGCAGTACTTC
CDR3: CASSSEGQSSYEQYF

J: TRBJ2-6
D: .
size: .
V: TRBV28
DNA: TGTGCCAGCAGTCCCCAGACAGTTACTCGGGGGTCTGGGGCCAACGTCCTGACTTTC
CDR3: CASSPQTVTRGSGANVLTF

J: TRBJ1-4
D: .
size: few
V: TRBV29-1
DNA: TGCAGCGTTGAGACAGATGCAACTAATGAAAAACTGTTTTTT
CDR3: CSVETDATNEKLFF

J: TRBJ1-6
D: TRBD1
size: .
V: TRBV12-5
DNA: TGTGCTAGTGCCCCGACGCGACAGGGGAATAATTCACCCCTCCACTTT
CDR3: CASAPTRQGNNSPLHF

J: TRBJ1-2
D: TRBD1
size: few
V: TRBV19
DNA: TGTGCCAGTAGTATCCCCGGGACAGGGCATGGCTACACCTTC
CDR3: CASSIPGTGHGYTF

J: TRBJ2-5
D: .
size: few
V: TRBV18
DNA: TGTGCCAGCTCACCAAGTTCCGGGGAAGAGACCCAGTACTTC
CDR3: CASSPSSGEETQYF

J: TRBJ1-2
D: TRBD1
size: .
V: TRBV7-3
DNA: TGTGCCGGCAGCTCCCCCGACAGGGGCGGCTACACCTTC
CDR3: CAGSSPDRGGYTF

J: TRBJ1-2
D: .
size: .
V: TRBV5-1
DNA: TGCGCCAGCAGCACCCGGGGAAATAGGGCTAACTATGGCTACACCTTC
CDR3: CASSTRGNRANYGYTF

J: TRBJ2-5
D: .
size: .
V: TRBV9
DNA: TGTGCCAGCAGCGCAAATCAAGAGACCCAGTACTTC
CDR3: CASSANQETQYF

J: TRBJ1-2
D: .
size: .
V: TRBV6-4
DNA: TGTGCCAGCAGTGTTCCCCAAGGAGGGAACTATGGCTACACCTTC
CDR3: CASSVPQGGNYGYTF

J: TRBJ1-6
D: .
size: once
V: TRBV7-9
DNA: TGTGCCAGCAGCTTAGGCGGAGACCCTTATAATTCACCCCTCCACTTT
CDR3: CASSLGGDPYNSPLHF

J: TRBJ2-1
D: .
size: .
V: TRBV27
DNA: TGTGCCAGCAGTTTTCGCGACTTCTCAAATGAGCAGTTCTTC
CDR3: CASSFRDFSNEQFF

J: TRBJ1-2
D: .
size: once
V: TRBV6-5
DNA: TGTGCCAGCAGTTCTTCCTGGGGGGACTTC
CDR3: CASSSSWGDF

J: TRBJ2-5
D: TRBD1
size: .
V: TRBV15
DNA: TGTGCCACCAGCTCACGGGGACAGGGGGAAGAGACCCAGTACTTC
CDR3: CATSSRGQGEETQYF

J: TRBJ1-1
D: TRBD1
size: once
V: TRBV19
DNA: TGTGCCAGTAGTAAAGAGACAGGGGCCCGACGTGAAGCTTTCTTT
CDR3: CASSKETGARREAFF

J: TRBJ1-2
D: .
size: .
V: TRBV4-2
DNA: TGTGCCAGCAGCCAAGCCGGGACACACTATGGCTACACCTTC
CDR3: CASSQAGTHYGYTF

J: TRBJ1-2
D: .
size: .
V: TRBV4-1
DNA: TGCGCCAGCAGCCCCCCCGGGGACTATGGCTACACCTTC
CDR3: CASSPPGDYGYTF

J: TRBJ2-1
D: TRBD1
size: .
V: TRBV4-1
DNA: TGCGCCAGCAGCCAAGGAGGGACAGGGGGTTGGTCTAATGAGCAGTTCTTC
CDR3: CASSQGGTGGWSNEQFF

J: TRBJ2-7
D: TRBD1
size: once
V: TRBV6-1
DNA: TGTGCCAGCGCCCCGGGACAGGAGATTTACGAGCAGTACTTC
CDR3: CASAPGQEIYEQYF

J: TRBJ2-3
D: TRBD2
size: .
V: TRBV2
DNA: TGTGCCAGCATCCTCCTAGCGGCCACAGATACGCAGTATTTT
CDR3: CASILLAATDTQYF

J: TRBJ1-1
D: .
size: .
V: TRBV5-1
DNA: TGCGCCAGCAGCTTGGCGGGGATGCAAGCTTTCTTT
CDR3: CASSLAGMQAFF

J: TRBJ2-1
D: .
size: .
V: TRBV29-1
DNA: TGCAGCGTTACTATCAATGAGCAGTTCTTC
CDR3: CSVTINEQFF

J: TRBJ1-1
D: .
size: .
V: TRBV30
DNA: TGTGCCTGGAGCCAACCTAGAGGCACTGAAGCTTTCTTT
CDR3: CAWSQPRGTEAFF

J: TRBJ2-2
D: .
size: .
V: TRBV9
DNA: TGTGCCAGCAGCGTAAGGGCAGGGGCGGTCACCGGGGAGCTGTTTTTT
CDR3: CASSVRAGAVTGELFF

J: TRBJ2-7
D: TRBD1
size: .
V: TRBV7-6
DNA: TGTGCCAGCAGCTCGGGACAGACCTACGAGCAGTACTTC
CDR3: CASSSGQTYEQYF

J: TRBJ2-3
D: TRBD2
size: .
V: TRBV11-2
DNA: TGTGCCAGCAGCGCCCGGGGGGGACTCAGCACAGATACGCAGTATTTT
CDR3: CASSARGGLSTDTQYF

J: TRBJ1-1
D: TRBD1
size: .
V: TRBV27
DNA: TGTGCCAGCAGAAAGACAGGGGAGGGCACTGAAGCTTTCTTT
CDR3: CASRKTGEGTEAFF

J: TRBJ2-3
D: TRBD1
size: .
V: TRBV7-9
DNA: TGTGCCAGCATATCCCGACAGGGGTGGGATACGCAGTATTTT
CDR3: CASISRQGWDTQYF

J: TRBJ2-3
D: TRBD2
size: .
V: TRBV7-2
DNA: TGTGCCAGCAGTCCCATCGGACTAGCGGCACTAATGGATACGCAGTATTTT
CDR3: CASSPIGLAALMDTQYF

J: TRBJ2-7
D: .
size: once
V: TRBV7-8
DNA: TGTGCCAGCAGCTTAGAAACCAGGCACTACGAGCAGTACTTC
CDR3: CASSLETRHYEQYF

J: TRBJ2-7
D: TRBD2
size: .
V: TRBV5-1
DNA: TGCGCCAGCAGCTCTCGACTAGCGGGGGGCGAGCAGTACTTC
CDR3: CASSSRLAGGEQYF

J: TRBJ2-1
D: TRBD1
size: .
V: TRBV6-6
DNA: TGTGCCAGCAGTTACTCGACAGGGAATTACAATGAGCAGTTCTTC
CDR3: CASSYSTGNYNEQFF

J: TRBJ2-5
D: TRBD1
size: .
V: TRBV28
DNA: TGTGCCAGCAGTTTATCAGGGGGCGCGTTAGAGGAGACCCAGTACTTC
CDR3: CASSLSGGALEETQYF

J: TRBJ1-2
D: .
size: .
V: TRBV9
DNA: TGTGCCAGCAGCGTGGCCAGTAACTATGGCTACACCTTC
CDR3: CASSVASNYGYTF

J: TRBJ1-1
D: .
size: once
V: TRBV7-9
DNA: TGTGCCAGCAGCCAGAACACTGAAGCTTTCTTT
CDR3: CASSQNTEAFF

J: TRBJ2-1
D: .
size: .
V: TRBV7-5
DNA: TGTGCCAGAAGCTCCACGTCGGCGTGCAGAAGCACTAGTCGATACAATGAGCAGTTCTTC
CDR3: CARSSTSACRSTSRYNEQFF

J: TRBJ2-7
D: TRBD1
size: .
V: TRBV27
DNA: TGTGCCAGCAGCCAGGACAGGGGGTCCCACTACGAGCAGTACTTC
CDR3: CASSQDRGSHYEQYF

J: TRBJ1-5
D: .
size: .
V: TRBV27
DNA: TGTGCCAGCAGTTTATGGGAGGGTCAGCCCCAGCATTTT
CDR3: CASSLWEGQPQHF

J: TRBJ1-2
D: .
size: few
V: TRBV5-1
DNA: TGCGCCAGCAGCGCAACAGCAGTGAGCTATGTCTACACCTTC
CDR3: CASSATAVSYVYTF

J: TRBJ1-5
D: TRBD1
size: .
V: TRBV6-5
DNA: TGTGCCAGCAGTTCCCGGGACAGTAATCAGCCCCAGCATTTT
CDR3: CASSSRDSNQPQHF

J: TRBJ2-7
D: .
size: few
V: TRBV7-2
DNA: TGTGCCAGCAGCCCCGCGCAGGGTGTCTACGAGCAGTACTTC
CDR3: CASSPAQGVYEQYF

J: TRBJ2-7
D: TRBD2
size: .
V: TRBV7-9
DNA: TGTGCCAGCAGCGAACTAGCGGGGGGCTCGTACGAGCAGTACTTC
CDR3: CASSELAGGSYEQYF

J: TRBJ2-3
D: .
size: once
V: TRBV4-3
DNA: TGCGCCAGCAGCCAAGGCCCAGGGAACGCCGCCACAGATACGCAGTATTTT
CDR3: CASSQGPGNAATDTQYF